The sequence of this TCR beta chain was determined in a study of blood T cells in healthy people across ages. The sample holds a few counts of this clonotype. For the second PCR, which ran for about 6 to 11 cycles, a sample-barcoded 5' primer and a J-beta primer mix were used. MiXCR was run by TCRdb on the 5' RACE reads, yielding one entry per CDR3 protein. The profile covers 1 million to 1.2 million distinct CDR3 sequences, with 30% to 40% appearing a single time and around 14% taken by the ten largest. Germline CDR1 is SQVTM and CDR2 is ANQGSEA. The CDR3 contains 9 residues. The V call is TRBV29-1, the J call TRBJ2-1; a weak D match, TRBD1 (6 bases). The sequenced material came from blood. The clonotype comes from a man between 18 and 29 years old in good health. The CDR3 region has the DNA TGCGCCACAGGGTCTTCGCAGTTCTTC. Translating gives CATGSSQFF.